Listed below are T cell receptor beta chains from one sample, sequenced in a study of T cells in tuberculosis. Profiling relied on immunoSEQ multiplex PCR, and the TCRdb table lists in-frame clones only, not all of them. Here the sample spans fewer than 35,000 clones, roughly 96% being singletons. Material: PBMCs. All receptors come from a donor under 30 with latent tuberculosis or without tuberculosis infection. Both conserved end residues are part of each CDR3. Each record gives: D gene, clone size, J gene, V gene, CDR3 protein, CDR3 DNA. D genes are given only for firm matches. The size of a clone is reported for some rows only, either as once, few or many, or as a class for expanded clones.

NA	few	TRBJ2-5	TRBV18	CASSRSVAKQETQYF	TGTGCCAGCTCACGTTCGGTAGCGAAGCAAGAGACCCAGTACTTC
NA	NA	TRBJ1-1	TRBV7-9	CASSESISNTEAFF	TGTGCCAGCAGCGAGTCCATTTCGAACACTGAAGCTTTCTTT
TRBD1	NA	TRBJ1-5	TRBV6-6	CASSKDRLDQPQHF	TGTGCCAGCAGCAAGGACAGGTTGGATCAGCCCCAGCATTTT
NA	NA	TRBJ2-3	TRBV27	CASSQHRYADTSWESQYF	TGTGCCAGCAGCCAGCACAGATACGCGGATACTTCATGGGAGTCGCAGTATTTT
TRBD1	once	TRBJ2-7	TRBV5-6	CASSPIGTGISYEQYF	TGTGCCAGCAGCCCTATCGGGACAGGAATCTCCTACGAGCAGTACTTC
NA	NA	TRBJ1-5	TRBV21-1	CASSKGVWGGREQPQHF	TGTGCCAGCAGCAAGGGAGTTTGGGGGGGGCGTGAACAGCCCCAGCATTTT
TRBD1	NA	TRBJ1-1	TRBV28	CASSRGTGVMNTEAFF	TGTGCCAGCAGCCGTGGGACAGGGGTGATGAACACTGAAGCTTTCTTT
NA	few	TRBJ2-7	TRBV21-1	CASSKLPPGQGVAAYEQYF	TGTGCCAGCAGCAAACTACCCCCGGGACAGGGGGTAGCGGCCTACGAGCAGTACTTC
TRBD1	NA	TRBJ2-1	TRBV5-1	CASSLAGTGGLQFF	TGCGCCAGCAGCTTGGCCGGGACAGGGGGCTTGCAGTTCTTC
TRBD2	NA	TRBJ2-3	TRBV7-3	CASSLIAGGMTDTQYF	TGTGCCAGCAGCTTAATAGCGGGAGGGATGACAGATACGCAGTATTTT
NA	NA	TRBJ1-2	TRBV10-1	CASDLNGYTF	TGCGCCAGTGACTTAAATGGCTACACCTTC